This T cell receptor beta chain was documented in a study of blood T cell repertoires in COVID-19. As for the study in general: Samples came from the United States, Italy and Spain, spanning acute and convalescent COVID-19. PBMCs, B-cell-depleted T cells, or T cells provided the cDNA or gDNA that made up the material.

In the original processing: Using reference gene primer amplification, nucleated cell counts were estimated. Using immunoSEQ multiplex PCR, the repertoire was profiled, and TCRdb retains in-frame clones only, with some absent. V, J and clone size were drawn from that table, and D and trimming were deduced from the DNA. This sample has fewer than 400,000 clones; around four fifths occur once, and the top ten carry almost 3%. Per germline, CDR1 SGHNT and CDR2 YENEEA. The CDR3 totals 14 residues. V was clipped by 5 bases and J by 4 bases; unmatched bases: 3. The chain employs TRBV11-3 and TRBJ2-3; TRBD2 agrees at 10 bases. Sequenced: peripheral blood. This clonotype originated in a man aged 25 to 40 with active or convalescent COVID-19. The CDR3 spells CASSPGLAADTQYF. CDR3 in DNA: TGTGCCAGCAGCCCTGGACTAGCGGCAGATACGCAGTATTTT.